This T cell receptor beta chain was documented in a study of blood T cell repertoires in COVID-19. Trimming shortened V by 7 bases and J by 4 bases, and 11 bases separated the two germline ends. The CDR3 loop spans 13 amino acids. Authors' processing steps: It was from reference gene primer amplification that nucleated cell counts were estimated. Sequencing was performed with immunoSEQ multiplex PCR; in TCRdb, only in-frame clones are kept and a portion is missing. D and trimming come from the DNA, and the V and J calls and clone size come from that table. The sample consists of under 30,000 clones, roughly 90% of them appearing once.

The V call is TRBV12-3 or TRBV12-4, the J call TRBJ2-1, with D possibly being TRBD1 (5 bases). This receptor was obtained from a human donor in a cohort sampled during active COVID-19. Sequencing was performed on peripheral blood. The CDR3 nucleotides read TGTGCCAGCACTACCAACAGGTACAATGAGCAGTTCTTC. Translation gives CASTTNRYNEQFF.